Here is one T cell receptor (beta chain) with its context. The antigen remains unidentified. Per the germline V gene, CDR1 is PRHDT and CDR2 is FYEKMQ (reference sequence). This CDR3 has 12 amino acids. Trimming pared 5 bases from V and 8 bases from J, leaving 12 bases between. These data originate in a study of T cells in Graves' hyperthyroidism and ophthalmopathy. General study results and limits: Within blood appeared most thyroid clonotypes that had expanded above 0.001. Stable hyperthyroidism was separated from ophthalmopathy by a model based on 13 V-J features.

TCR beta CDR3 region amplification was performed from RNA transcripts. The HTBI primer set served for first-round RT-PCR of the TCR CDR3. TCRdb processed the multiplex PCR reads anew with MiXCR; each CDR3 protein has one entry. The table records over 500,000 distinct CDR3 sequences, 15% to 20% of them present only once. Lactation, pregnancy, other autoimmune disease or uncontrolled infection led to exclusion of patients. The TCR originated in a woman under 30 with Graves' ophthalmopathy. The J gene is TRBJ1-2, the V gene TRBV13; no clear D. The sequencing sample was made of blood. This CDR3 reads CASSENPRGYTF. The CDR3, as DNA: TGTGCCAGCAGCGAGAACCCTAGGGGCTACACCTTC.